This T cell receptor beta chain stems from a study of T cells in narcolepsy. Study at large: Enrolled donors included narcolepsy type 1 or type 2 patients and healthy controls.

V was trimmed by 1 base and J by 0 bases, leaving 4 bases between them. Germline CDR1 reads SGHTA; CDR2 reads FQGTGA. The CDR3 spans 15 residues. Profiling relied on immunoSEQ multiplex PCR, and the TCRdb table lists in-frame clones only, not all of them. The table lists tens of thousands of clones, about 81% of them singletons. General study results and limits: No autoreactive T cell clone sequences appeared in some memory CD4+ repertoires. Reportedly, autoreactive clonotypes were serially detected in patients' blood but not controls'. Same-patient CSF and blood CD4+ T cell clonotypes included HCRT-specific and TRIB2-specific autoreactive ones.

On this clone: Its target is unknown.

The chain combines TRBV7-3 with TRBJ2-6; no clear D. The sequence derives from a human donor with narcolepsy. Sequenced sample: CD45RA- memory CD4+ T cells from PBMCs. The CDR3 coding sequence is TGTGCCAGCAGCTTAAGCAGCTCTGGGGCCAACGTCCTGACTTTC. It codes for CASSLSSSGANVLTF.